This TCR beta chain was sequenced for a study of technical replicates of blood from a handful of donors. TCRdb's table, derived via immunoSEQ multiplex PCR, lists solely in-frame clones and lacks some. The data hold 55,000 to 65,000 clones, with approximately 97% observed a single time. The CDR3 length is 14 residues. Germline V lookup: CDR1 SGHRS, CDR2 YFSETQ. Deletions cut 7 bases from V and 2 bases from J, with 14 bases between. Specimen: T cells isolated from PBMCs. The chain employs TRBV5-1 and TRBJ2-3, with D perhaps TRBD2 (5 bases). This TCR was recovered from a human donor in good health. The CDR3: CASGEKRTTDTQYF. The DNA for the CDR3 is TGCGCCAGCGGAGAAAAGCGGACCACAGATACGCAGTATTTT.